This TCR beta chain was documented in a study of blood T cells in healthy people across ages. V shed 4 bases and J 3 bases; nucleotides not matched to a gene: 10. This CDR3 comprises 19 residues. Germline V gene sequence: CDR1 LGHDT, CDR2 YNNKEL (reference sequence). A second PCR, run for roughly 6 to 11 cycles, used a sample-barcoded 5' primer plus a J-beta primer mix. MiXCR, run by TCRdb on the 5' RACE reads, gives a single entry per CDR3 protein. The sample holds roughly 1,000,000 distinct CDR3 sequences, approximately 25% seen once. This clonotype has more than one count but fewer than ten. These data were likewise used in another study, on T cells of mothers and their children. That report adds: Donors comprised three healthy Caucasian mothers plus their six children.

The sequenced sample was blood. This chain uses TRBV3-1 with TRBJ2-3; 16 nucleotides align to TRBD2. This TCR came from a girl aged 2-10 years in good health. This CDR3 reads CASSLRGTSGRAGTDTQYF. The CDR3 nucleotides read TGTGCCAGCAGCCTGCGCGGGACTAGCGGGAGGGCGGGAACAGATACGCAGTATTTT.